The 24 T cell receptor beta chains reported below all come from one sample, sequenced in a study of T cells expressing NK-cell markers. From the 5' RACE reads, TCRdb lists one entry per CDR3 protein and no DNA. Its table records fewer than 550,000 distinct CDR3 sequences. Sequencing was carried out using blood T cells: a sorted CD56 or NKG2C T cell subset, CD4+ or CD8+ T cells, or bulk PBMC T cells (not recorded which). All receptors derive from a woman aged 45-65 years in good health.

The chain links TRBV25-1 to TRBJ2-5; TCRdb designates TRBD1, a call that cannot be tested without DNA. The CDR3 extends over 14 amino acids. Germline V gene lookup returns CDR1 MGHDK and CDR2 SYGVNS. The CDR3 loop reads CASSESRAGETQYF.

This chain connects TRBV4-1 to TRBJ1-1; TCRdb's D call, TRBD1, is unchecked because there is no DNA. This CDR3 has 15 amino acids. CDR1 is MGHRA and CDR2 is YSYEKL in the germline V gene. The CDR3: CASSDTGTGNTEAFF.

This rearrangement joins TRBV12-3 or TRBV12-4 to TRBJ1-3; TCRdb selects TRBD1, and the lack of DNA leaves this call unchecked. The CDR3 length is 17 residues. This chain's CDR3 is CASRSRFRSGVGNTIYF.

V is TRBV5-1 and J is TRBJ2-1; the TCRdb D gene call, TRBD2, has no DNA to confirm it. This CDR3 has 16 amino acids. Germline-derived CDR1 and CDR2 are SGHRS and YFSETQ. CDR3: CASRRLVAGMSNEQFF.

V gene TRBV10-3 combines with J gene TRBJ2-7; TCRdb designates TRBD1, a call that cannot be tested without DNA. The CDR3 is made up of 14 amino acids. CDR1 ENHRY and CDR2 SYGVKD come from the germline V gene. Here the CDR3 reads CAISVSGGPYEQYF.

The rearrangement joins TRBV2 to TRBJ2-7. Germline-derived CDR1 and CDR2 are SNHLY and FYNNEI. There are 14 residues in the CDR3. CDR3 in amino acids: CASSDWLTSWEQYF.

The CDR3: CSARDERRDSYNEQFF. The chain carries TRBV20-1 and TRBJ2-1. CDR3 length: 16 amino acids. Germline V lookup: CDR1 DFQATT, CDR2 SNEGSKA (reference sequence).

The chain employs TRBV5-1 and TRBJ2-3; the TRBD1 assignment by TCRdb is unverifiable without DNA. The CDR3 sequence is 13 residues long. Germline CDR1 is SGHRS and CDR2 is YFSETQ. The CDR3 protein is CASARPVSDTQYF.

The chain uses TRBV20-1 and TRBJ1-4; the D call of TRBD1 rests on TCRdb alone, since no DNA is present to check it. In germline, CDR1 is DFQATT, CDR2 SNEGSKA (reference sequence). CDR3 length equals 14 residues. This CDR3 reads CSASRRRGGEKLFF.

The chain combines TRBV20-1 with TRBJ1-1; TCRdb's assignment of TRBD1 cannot be checked, as there is no DNA. The CDR3 extends over 14 amino acids. Looked up from germline, CDR1 is DFQATT and CDR2 is SNEGSKA (reference sequence). This CDR3 reads CSAREPLSGTEAFF.

The chain couples TRBV5-1 to TRBJ2-7; TCRdb's D call, TRBD1, is unchecked because there is no DNA. The CDR3 length is 15 residues. The germline CDR1 and CDR2 sequences are SGHRS and YFSETQ. The CDR3 loop reads CASNVAGTGAYEQYF.

J is TRBJ2-5 and V is TRBV5-6. From germline, CDR1 is SGHDT and CDR2 YYEEEE. The CDR3 loop spans 11 amino acids. This chain's CDR3 is CASSLSLTQYF.

The chain employs TRBV20-1 and TRBJ2-7; TCRdb picks TRBD2, but there is no DNA to check that call. The V gene's germline CDR1 is DFQATT and CDR2 SNEGSKA (reference sequence). The CDR3 contains 16 residues. The CDR3 sequence is CSARKPIAGRGYEQYF.

The V and J genes are TRBV11-2 and TRBJ2-1; the TRBD1 assignment by TCRdb is unverifiable without DNA. The CDR3 spans 14 residues. Germline CDR1 and CDR2: SGHAT and FQNNGV. The CDR3 protein is CASSLAGSLNEQFF.

The chain carries TRBV7-9 and TRBJ2-4; TCRdb's D call, TRBD2, is unchecked because there is no DNA. The CDR3 is 17 amino acids. The germline CDR1 and CDR2 sequences are SEHNR and FQNEAQ (reference sequence). The chain's CDR3 is CASSLAPIAGGQNIQYF.

The chain links TRBV7-2 to TRBJ2-1; TCRdb gives TRBD2 as the D gene, but with no DNA this cannot be confirmed. The length of the CDR3 is 16 residues. Germline V lookup: CDR1 SGHTA, CDR2 FQGNSA. CDR3 in amino acids: CASSLAAGVRGVVKFF.

V and J are TRBV10-3 and TRBJ2-1. CDR1 is ENHRY, CDR2 SYGVKD, per germline. The CDR3 is 12 amino acids. Here the CDR3 reads CAIRNINNEQFF.

The rearrangement links TRBV28 to TRBJ2-3; TCRdb calls TRBD2, which cannot be checked without DNA. Germline CDR1 reads MDHEN; CDR2 reads SYDVKM. The CDR3 sequence is 13 residues long. The chain's CDR3 is CASSAGGRVTQYF.

This sequence joins TRBV7-3 and TRBJ2-1; TCRdb's D gene call, TRBD1, goes unchecked for lack of DNA. This CDR3 spans 14 amino acids. CDR1 and CDR2 (germline): SGHTA, FQGTGA. CDR3 sequence: CASSLLGQGSEQFF.

V is TRBV6-5 and J is TRBJ1-2. CDR1 MNHEY and CDR2 SVGAGI come from the germline V gene. This CDR3 comprises 12 residues. The CDR3 sequence is CASNGQGHGYTF.

The gene calls are TRBV5-1 and TRBJ1-5; the TCRdb D gene call, TRBD1, has no DNA to confirm it. Germline V lookup: CDR1 SGHRS, CDR2 YFSETQ. The CDR3 consists of 14 residues. The CDR3 sequence is CASSSGQKDQPQHF. The variable domain in full, with the rest retrieved from reference TRBV5-1 and TRBJ1-5, is KAGVTQTPRYLIKTRGQQVTLSCSPISGHRSVSWYQQTPGQGLQFLFEYFSETQRNKGNFPGRFSGRQFSNSRSEMNVSTLELGDSALYLCASSSGQKDQPQHFGDGTRLSIL.

The chain joins TRBV10-1 to TRBJ2-2; TCRdb indicates TRBD1, and absent DNA this call remains unverified. This CDR3 region has 14 residues. The V gene's germline CDR1 is WNHNN and CDR2 SYGVQD (reference sequence). CDR3 amino acids: CASMSLSSGGELFF.

CDR3: CASTTKRVVGLTEAFF. This chain joins TRBV7-8 and TRBJ1-1. This CDR3 is 16 amino acids long. Germline CDR1 is SGHVS and CDR2 is FQNEAQ.

The chain uses TRBV3-1 and TRBJ2-2; TCRdb indicates TRBD1, and absent DNA this call remains unverified. The CDR3 covers 16 residues. Germline values: CDR1 LGHDT, CDR2 YNNKEL (reference sequence). CDR3 sequence: CASSQAPLGAPGELFF.